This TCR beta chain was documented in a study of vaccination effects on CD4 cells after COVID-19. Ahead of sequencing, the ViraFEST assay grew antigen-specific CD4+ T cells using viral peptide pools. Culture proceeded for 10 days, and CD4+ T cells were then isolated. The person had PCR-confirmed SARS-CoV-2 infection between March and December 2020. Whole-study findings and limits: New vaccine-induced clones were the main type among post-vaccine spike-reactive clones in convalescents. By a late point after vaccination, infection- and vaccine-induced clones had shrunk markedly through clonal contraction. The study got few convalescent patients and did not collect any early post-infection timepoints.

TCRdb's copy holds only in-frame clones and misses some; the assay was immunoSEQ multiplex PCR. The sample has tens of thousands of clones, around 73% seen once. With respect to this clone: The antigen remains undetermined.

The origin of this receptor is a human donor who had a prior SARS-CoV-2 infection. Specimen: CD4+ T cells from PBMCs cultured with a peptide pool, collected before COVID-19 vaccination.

Here the CDR3 DNA reads TGCGCCAGCAGCGACCCATCACAAACCTATAATTCACCCCTCCACTTT. This sequence encodes CASSDPSQTYNSPLHF. J is TRBJ1-6 and V is TRBV5-1; no clear D. V dropped 4 bases and J dropped 2 bases, with 13 bases sitting between them. This CDR3 comprises 16 residues. The germline CDR1 and CDR2 sequences are SGHRS and YFSETQ.